This T cell receptor (beta chain) was sequenced for a study of a mutant IDH1 vaccine in newly diagnosed glioma. Study-level background: Treated patients, roughly 62% male and roughly 40% female, averaged roughly 43 years of age. Patients got radiotherapy, temozolomide, or both beforehand, and most got both. Notes on the study in general: Pseudoprogression looked unconnected to shifts in top peripheral T cell clonotypes.

V lost 7 bases, J lost 7 bases, and 19 bases stayed unmatched. Germline V lookup: CDR1 GTSNPN, CDR2 SVGIG (reference sequence). The CDR3 contains 15 residues. On this clone: Its antigen remains unknown.

This sample's time point: week 11, during vaccination. Doses of 300 ug of mutant IDH1 20-mer peptide were given with topical imiquimod. Using immunoSEQ multiplex PCR, the repertoire was profiled, and TCRdb retains in-frame clones only, with some absent. Here the sample spans 50,000 to 65,000 clones, 84% being singletons. The material was PBMCs, obtained from a glioma patient whose treatment included an IDH1 peptide vaccine. This TCR derives from a woman aged 45 to 65 with glioma. The chain uses TRBV30 and TRBJ2-7, with 7 positions matching TRBD1. CDR3 region: CASTRLTTPTGEQYF. The CDR3 DNA sequence: TGTGCCTCAACCCGTTTAACTACCCCGACAGGGGAGCAGTACTTC.